These 7 T cell receptor beta chains share one sample of origin, sequenced in a study of T cell responses to AZD1222 COVID-19 vaccine. TCRdb's table, derived via immunoSEQ multiplex PCR, lists solely in-frame clones and lacks some. The data contain about 110,000 clones, roughly 90% of them singletons. This specimen consisted of peripheral blood, obtained on day 0 of MenACWY control vaccination. The receptors here all came from an adult in good health.

This clone was counted between two and nine times. The CDR3 protein is CASGPRGGPDGYTF. The CDR3, as DNA: TGTGCCAGCGGGCCCCGGGGAGGTCCGGATGGCTACACCTTC. The rearrangement joins TRBV2 to TRBJ1-2; no definite D call. This CDR3 is 14 amino acids long. V was clipped by 8 bases and J by 6 bases, with 19 bases between them. Germline V CDR1 and CDR2: SNHLY, FYNNEI.

V gene TRBV5-1 combines with J gene TRBJ1-3; no clear D. This CDR3 region has 14 residues. Germline CDR1 reads SGHRS; CDR2 reads YFSETQ. V was trimmed by 5 bases and J by 0 bases, leaving 9 bases between them. The CDR3 sequence: CASRDTLSGNTIYF. As DNA, the CDR3 is TGCGCCAGCAGAGACACCCTCTCTGGAAACACCATATATTTT.

V usage is TRBV18 and J usage is TRBJ1-3; the D is unclear. The CDR3 length is 17 residues. CDR1 and CDR2 from the germline V gene are KGHSH and LQKENI. Deletions cut 3 bases from V and 0 bases from J, with 15 bases between. The CDR3 DNA follows: TGTGCCAGCTCACCCCCGGGAAGGTCCTCCTCTGGAAACACCATATATTTT. Translated: CASSPPGRSSSGNTIYF.

J is TRBJ2-6 and V is TRBV2; D might be TRBD1 or TRBD2, each matching 6 bases. The CDR3 has 16 residues. Between the trimmed V and J ends, which lost 7 bases and 1 base, there was a span of 14 bases. CDR1 SNHLY and CDR2 FYNNEI come from the germline V gene. In nucleotides, the CDR3 is TGTGCCAGCACCCTCAGGAGGGGGTCTGGGGCCAACGTCCTGACTTTC. Protein: CASTLRRGSGANVLTF.

The genes are TRBV6-2 or TRBV6-3 and TRBJ2-1; TRBD2 matches at 12 bases. Germline V gene lookup returns CDR1 MNHEY and CDR2 SVGEGT. V dropped 6 bases and J dropped 6; count of bases not matched to a gene: 3. The CDR3 has 14 amino acids. The CDR3 nucleotides are TGTGCCAGCAGCAGGACTAGCGGGGCCAATGAGCAGTTCTTC. It encodes CASSRTSGANEQFF.

The chain carries TRBV29-1 and TRBJ1-4; D perhaps matches TRBD1 (6 bases). V was cut by 3 bases and J by 0 bases, with 8 bases left in between. This CDR3 is built from 14 residues. Germline V gene data show CDR1 as SQVTM and CDR2 as ANQGSEA. As DNA, the CDR3 is TGCAGCGTTGAGGGGGCCGCAACTAATGAAAAACTGTTTTTT. This encodes CSVEGAATNEKLFF.

The chain uses TRBV28 and TRBJ2-4, with D unresolved. The CDR3 is made up of 16 amino acids. CDR1 is MDHEN, CDR2 SYDVKM, per germline. V lost 6 bases, J lost 1 base, and 16 bases lay in between. The CDR3 sequence: CASRSSSSGAKNIQYF. The CDR3 nucleotides are TGTGCCAGCAGGTCCTCATCATCCGGGGCCAAAAACATTCAGTACTTC.